The 27 T cell receptor beta chains below were found in one sample sequenced in a study of cytomegalovirus exposure and HLA in healthy donors. Some clones are missing from TCRdb's copy, which holds only in-frame ones; the method was immunoSEQ multiplex PCR. The sample records around 140,000 clones, about 95% being singletons. The sequenced sample was PBMCs. The receptors come from a man between 18 and 29 years old in good health and CMV-seropositive.

V is TRBV18 and J is TRBJ1-3; D unclear. From germline, CDR1 is KGHSH and CDR2 LQKENI. The CDR3 has 14 amino acids. The V and J ends lost 4 bases and 8 bases respectively, with 15 bases between them. DNA of the CDR3: TGTGCCAGCTCACAGCGGGCTTCGGTGTACACCATATATTTT. Protein sequence: CASSQRASVYTIYF. The full variable domain, in which reference TRBV18 and TRBJ1-3 provide the parts outside the CDR3, is NAGVMQNPRHLVRRRGQEARLRCSPMKGHSHVYWYRQLPEEGLKFMVYLQKENIIDESGMPKERFSAEFPKEGPSILRIQQVVRGDSAAYFCASSQRASVYTIYFGEGSWLTVV.

This chain joins TRBV18 and TRBJ2-1; 15 bases map to TRBD2. The V gene end was trimmed by 3 bases and the J gene end by 1 base; junction bases not matched to a gene: 13. Per germline, CDR1 KGHSH and CDR2 LQKENI. The CDR3 loop spans 21 amino acids. As DNA, the CDR3 is TGTGCCAGCTCACCGATGAGCTCCGGGACTAGCGGGAGGTCTTCCTACAATGAGCAGTTCTTC. This sequence encodes CASSPMSSGTSGRSSYNEQFF.

The V gene is TRBV4-1, the J gene TRBJ1-3, with 9 nucleotides matching TRBD1. CDR1 is MGHRA and CDR2 is YSYEKL in the germline V gene. J lost 8 bases, V lost 2 bases, and 4 bases had no gene match. The CDR3 runs 14 residues. Written as DNA, the CDR3 is TGCGCCAGCAGCCAACCCAGACAGGGGGACACCATATATTTT. Translated, it gives CASSQPRQGDTIYF.

J is TRBJ2-3 and V is TRBV11-2, with 13 bases that match TRBD2. This CDR3 region has 16 residues. Germline values: CDR1 SGHAT, CDR2 FQNNGV. With V trimmed by 4 bases and J by 3 bases, 4 bases remained unmatched. The CDR3, as DNA: TGTGCCAGCAGCTCCCCGACTAGCGGGAGGACAGATACGCAGTATTTT. It yields the protein CASSSPTSGRTDTQYF.

This chain links TRBV29-1 with TRBJ1-4; D ambiguous. CDR1 is SQVTM, CDR2 ANQGSEA, per germline. The V and J ends lost 3 bases and 0 bases respectively, with 5 bases between them. This CDR3 comprises 13 residues. CDR3 region: CSVDGATNEKLFF. The CDR3 DNA reads as TGCAGCGTTGACGGTGCAACTAATGAAAAACTGTTTTTT.

The chain combines TRBV27 with TRBJ2-1, with 7 positions matching TRBD1. V lost 9 bases and J lost 8; bases outside the gene matches: 16. Germline V gene sequence: CDR1 MNHEY, CDR2 SMNVEV (reference sequence). The CDR3 extends over 15 amino acids. CDR3: CASQVGQVLGDEQFF. In DNA, the CDR3 is TGTGCCAGTCAGGTCGGACAGGTACTGGGGGATGAGCAGTTCTTC.

The chain links TRBV6-6 to TRBJ2-1; D is ambiguous. The germline gives CDR1 MNHNY, CDR2 SVGAGI (reference sequence). The CDR3 consists of 14 residues. Trimming pared 4 bases from V and 10 bases from J, leaving 17 bases between. The CDR3 DNA is TGTGCCAGCAGTTCCAGTCGCAGGTCCATGGAGCAGTTCTTC. This gives the protein CASSSSRRSMEQFF.

The rearrangement joins TRBV5-1 to TRBJ2-6, with a weak D call TRBD1 (6 bases). Trimming pared 0 bases from V and 3 bases from J, leaving 13 bases between. From germline, CDR1 is SGHRS and CDR2 YFSETQ. The CDR3 runs to 17 residues. The CDR3 nucleotides read TGCGCCAGCAGCTTGGATTCAGGGGCTGGTGGGGCCAACGTCCTGACTTTC. Protein: CASSLDSGAGGANVLTF.

The count of this clone is one. The chain recombines TRBV5-4 with TRBJ2-5; 9 nucleotides line up with TRBD2. V lost 4 bases to trimming and J lost 5 bases; unmatched junction nucleotides: 9. The CDR3 contains 15 residues. Germline V gene data show CDR1 as SGHNT and CDR2 as YYREEE (reference sequence). CDR3 protein: CASSPLAGEGETQYF. As DNA, the CDR3 is TGTGCCAGCAGCCCCTTAGCGGGAGAGGGGGAGACCCAGTACTTC.

CDR3 loop: CASISEAGGGETQYF. DNA of the CDR3: TGTGCCAGCATTAGTGAAGCGGGAGGGGGAGAGACCCAGTACTTC. The J gene is TRBJ2-5, the V gene TRBV2, with 10 positions matching TRBD2. CDR1 and CDR2 (germline): SNHLY, FYNNEI. This CDR3 spans 15 amino acids. The trim removed 7 bases at V and 4 bases at J, leaving 9 bases unmatched.

The V and J genes are TRBV27 and TRBJ2-7; 11 nucleotides line up with TRBD1. CDR3 length: 14 amino acids. Trimming removed 4 bases from V and 5 bases from J; junction bases left unmatched: 4. Germline values: CDR1 MNHEY, CDR2 SMNVEV (reference sequence). The CDR3: CASSWTGGQNEQYF. The CDR3 DNA sequence: TGTGCCAGCAGTTGGACAGGGGGCCAGAACGAGCAGTACTTC.

The chain links TRBV11-3 to TRBJ2-2; 8 bases are a match to TRBD1. J gave up 6 bases and V 5 bases, and 5 bases lay outside the gene matches. CDR1 and CDR2 from the germline V gene are SGHNT and YENEEA. The CDR3 loop spans 14 amino acids. The CDR3 DNA follows: TGTGCCAGCAGCCCAGGGGGCGAGGCCGGGGAGCTGTTTTTT. This encodes CASSPGGEAGELFF. The whole variable domain, filled in from reference TRBV11-3 and TRBJ2-2, reads EAGVVQSPRYKIIEKKQPVAFWCNPISGHNTLYWYLQNLGQGPELLIRYENEEAVDDSQLPKDRFSAERLKGVDSTLKIQPAELGDSAVYLCASSPGGEAGELFFGEGSRLTVL.

CDR3 nucleotides: TGTGCCAGCAGCTTGGCTATGTCGCCGGATGAAAAACTGTTTTTT. Its translation: CASSLAMSPDEKLFF. The V call is TRBV5-6, the J call TRBJ1-4; D remains unclear. The CDR3 is made up of 15 amino acids. Germline V lookup: CDR1 SGHDT, CDR2 YYEEEE. Trimming left V 0 bases short and J 6 bases short, with 12 bases between.

The chain couples TRBV10-1 to TRBJ2-7; D is perhaps TRBD2 (5 bases). Germline CDR1 WNHNN, CDR2 SYGVQD (reference sequence). Deletions cut 3 bases from V and 7 bases from J, with 10 bases between. The CDR3 runs to 12 residues. The CDR3 DNA is TGCGCCAGCAGTGACTCCCCGGGGGAGCAGTACTTC. Protein sequence: CASSDSPGEQYF.

CDR3 in amino acids: CASSARQGSTEAFF. CDR3 in DNA: TGTGCCAGCAGTGCCCGACAGGGGAGCACTGAAGCTTTCTTT. J is TRBJ1-1 and V is TRBV6-1; 8 nucleotides line up with TRBD1. CDR1 is MNHNS, CDR2 SASEGT, per germline. CDR3 length: 14 amino acids. Losses at the gene ends were 4 bases for V and 4 bases for J; bases not matched to a gene: 5.

The chain combines TRBV9 with TRBJ2-2; D might be TRBD2 (5 bases). V was clipped by 3 bases and J by 8 bases, with 17 bases between them. The CDR3 has 15 amino acids. Looked up from germline, CDR1 is SGDLS and CDR2 is YYNGEE. CDR3 DNA: TGTGCCAGCAGCGCGACGACTAAAGGAAGGGGGGAGCTGTTTTTT. Amino acid sequence: CASSATTKGRGELFF.

This clone has only a few counts. The V gene is TRBV5-6, the J gene TRBJ1-2, with 7 bases matching TRBD1. This CDR3 is built from 13 residues. The germline CDR1 and CDR2 sequences are SGHDT and YYEEEE. V trimming: 3 bases; J trimming: 2 bases; junction bases outside the gene matches: 1. In nucleotides, the CDR3 is TGTGCCAGCAGCTCGACAGGGAACTATGGCTACACCTTC. The encoded protein is CASSSTGNYGYTF.

The V gene is TRBV14, the J gene TRBJ2-1; the D gene is possibly TRBD2 (6 bases). V lost 2 bases and J lost 6, with 8 bases in between. Germline loops: CDR1 SGHDN, CDR2 FVKESK. This CDR3 region has 13 residues. In DNA, the CDR3 is TGTGCCAGCAGCCAAACTAGCCTCAATGAGCAGTTCTTC. Its translation is CASSQTSLNEQFF. Filled out from reference TRBV14 and TRBJ2-1, the complete variable domain reads EAGVTQFPSHSVIEKGQTVTLRCDPISGHDNLYWYRRVMGKEIKFLLHFVKESKQDESGMPNNRFLAERTGGTYSTLKVQPAELEDSGVYFCASSQTSLNEQFFGPGTRLTVL.

The V gene is TRBV7-3, the J gene TRBJ2-3; D is ambiguous. This CDR3 has 13 amino acids. CDR1 and CDR2 from the germline V gene are SGHTA and FQGTGA. V lost 2 bases to trimming and J lost 4 bases, with 7 bases between them. The DNA of the CDR3 is TGTGCCAGCAGCTTACTAAGTGCAGATACGCAGTATTTT. Translating gives CASSLLSADTQYF.

The V gene is TRBV7-3, the J gene TRBJ1-1, with D possibly matching TRBD1 (6 bases). V was shortened by 2 bases and J by 8 bases, with 12 bases between the two germline ends. Germline V gives CDR1 SGHTA, CDR2 FQGTGA. The CDR3 spans 13 residues. The CDR3 DNA reads TGTGCCAGCAGCTTAGACAGGATGGGGGAAGCTTTCTTT. Its protein is CASSLDRMGEAFF. The variable domain in full, with the rest retrieved from reference TRBV7-3 and TRBJ1-1, is GAGVSQTPSNKVTEKGKYVELRCDPISGHTALYWYRQSLGQGPEFLIYFQGTGAADDSGLPNDRFFAVRPEGSVSTLKIQRTERGDSAVYLCASSLDRMGEAFFGQGTRLTVV.

The chain links TRBV18 to TRBJ2-1, with 8 bases that match TRBD2. CDR3 size: 15 residues. CDR1 and CDR2 from the germline V gene are KGHSH and LQKENI. Trimming cost V 3 bases and J 6 bases; bases outside gene matches: 7. DNA for the CDR3: TGTGCCAGCTCACCCATACAGGGACTAGGCAATGAGCAGTTCTTC. Its protein product is CASSPIQGLGNEQFF.

This chain uses TRBV7-8 with TRBJ2-7; TRBD1 agrees at 7 bases. The V segment lost 6 bases and the J segment 4 bases; nucleotides outside the gene matches: 3. The CDR3 is 12 amino acids. Germline V CDR1 and CDR2: SGHVS, FQNEAQ. This CDR3 reads CASSPGQYEQYF. For the CDR3, the DNA is TGTGCCAGCAGTCCGGGACAGTACGAGCAGTACTTC.

The V gene is TRBV29-1, the J gene TRBJ2-1; 8 bases are a match to TRBD1. The CDR3 contains 16 residues. V was pared by 0 bases and J by 8 bases, with 12 bases of the junction left unmatched. CDR1 SQVTM and CDR2 ANQGSEA come from the germline V gene. This CDR3 reads CSVEDQVAPGGDEQFF. The CDR3 coding sequence is TGCAGCGTTGAAGATCAGGTAGCCCCAGGGGGCGATGAGCAGTTCTTC.

This chain uses TRBV5-1 with TRBJ1-3; unclear D gene. CDR1 is SGHRS, CDR2 YFSETQ, per germline. The CDR3 spans 14 residues. Trimming left V 0 bases short and J 2 bases short, with 6 bases between. The CDR3 spells CASSLGSAGNTIYF. In DNA, the CDR3 is TGCGCCAGCAGCTTGGGGTCAGCTGGAAACACCATATATTTT.

This clone was picked up one time. The chain combines TRBV7-9 with TRBJ2-5; 7 bases map to TRBD1. V lost 10 bases and J lost 5; bases outside the gene matches: 7. Germline CDR1 SEHNR, CDR2 FQNEAQ (reference sequence). The CDR3 sequence is 12 residues long. This CDR3 reads CAISGGGETQYF. The CDR3 nucleotides are TGTGCCATCTCAGGGGGTGGGGAGACCCAGTACTTC.

This sequence joins TRBV28 and TRBJ2-3, with 8 positions matching TRBD1. This CDR3 has 13 residues. The V segment lost 8 bases and the J segment 3 bases; nucleotides outside the gene matches: 4. The germline gives CDR1 MDHEN, CDR2 SYDVKM. The CDR3 sequence is CASGWTGTDTQYF. DNA of the CDR3: TGTGCCAGCGGCTGGACAGGGACAGATACGCAGTATTTT.

The rearrangement joins TRBV5-1 to TRBJ2-3; 10 bases are a match to TRBD2. V dropped 4 bases and J dropped 3; count of bases not matched to a gene: 5. The germline V gene encodes CDR1 SGHRS and CDR2 YFSETQ. This CDR3 contains 15 residues. The CDR3, as DNA: TGCGCCAGCAGCCCCGGACTAGCGGCTACAGATACGCAGTATTTT. Protein sequence: CASSPGLAATDTQYF.